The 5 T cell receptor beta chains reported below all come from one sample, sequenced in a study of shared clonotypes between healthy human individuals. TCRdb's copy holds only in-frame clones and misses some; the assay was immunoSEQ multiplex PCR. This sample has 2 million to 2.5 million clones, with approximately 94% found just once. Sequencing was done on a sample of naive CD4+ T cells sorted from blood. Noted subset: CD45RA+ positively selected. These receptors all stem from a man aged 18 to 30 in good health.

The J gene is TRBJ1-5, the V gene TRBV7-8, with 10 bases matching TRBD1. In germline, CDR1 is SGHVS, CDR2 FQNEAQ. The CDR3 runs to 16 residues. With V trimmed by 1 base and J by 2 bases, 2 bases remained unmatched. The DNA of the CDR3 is TGTGCCAGCAGCTTAGGGGACAGGGGAGGCAATCAGCCCCAGCATTTT. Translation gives CASSLGDRGGNQPQHF.

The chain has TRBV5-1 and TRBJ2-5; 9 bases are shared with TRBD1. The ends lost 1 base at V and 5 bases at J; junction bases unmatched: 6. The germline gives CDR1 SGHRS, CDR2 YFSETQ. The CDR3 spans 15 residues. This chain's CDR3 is CASSLWDRVGETQYF. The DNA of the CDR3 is TGCGCCAGCAGCTTGTGGGACAGGGTCGGGGAGACCCAGTACTTC.

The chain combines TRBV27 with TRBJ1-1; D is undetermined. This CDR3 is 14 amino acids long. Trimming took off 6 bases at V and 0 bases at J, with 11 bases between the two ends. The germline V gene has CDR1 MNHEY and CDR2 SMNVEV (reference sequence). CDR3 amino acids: CASRRLDMNTEAFF. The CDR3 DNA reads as TGTGCCAGCAGACGGCTCGACATGAACACTGAAGCTTTCTTT.

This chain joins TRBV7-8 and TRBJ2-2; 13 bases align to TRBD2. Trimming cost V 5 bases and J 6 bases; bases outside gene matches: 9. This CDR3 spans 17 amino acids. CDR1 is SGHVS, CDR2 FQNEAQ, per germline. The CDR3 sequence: CASSPLGLAGVAGELFF. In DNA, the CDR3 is TGTGCCAGCAGCCCCCTCGGACTAGCGGGAGTAGCCGGGGAGCTGTTTTTT. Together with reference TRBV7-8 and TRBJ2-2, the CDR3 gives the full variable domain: GAGVSQSPRYKVAKRGQDVALRCDPISGHVSLFWYQQALGQGPEFLTYFQNEAQLDKSGLPSDRFFAERPEGSVSTLKIQRTQQEDSAVYLCASSPLGLAGVAGELFFGEGSRLTVL.

The CDR3 bases are TGTGCCAGCAGGCCTGGGACGGACACCTATAATTCACCCCTCCACTTT. Residues: CASRPGTDTYNSPLHF. The chain combines TRBV5-4 with TRBJ1-6, with a tentative D call TRBD1 (5 bases). Per the germline V gene, CDR1 is SGHNT and CDR2 is YYREEE (reference sequence). V was shortened by 5 bases and J by 2 bases, with 14 bases between the two germline ends. The CDR3 covers 16 residues.